A single sample is the source of the 23 T cell receptor beta chains below, sequenced in a study of T-cell reconstitution after alpha-beta-depleted transplantation in children. Researchers prepared the TCRbeta library using unique molecular identifiers, the study reports. TCRdb fed the PCR reads into MiXCR, producing one record per CDR3 protein. The table shows hundreds of thousands of distinct CDR3 sequences, with roughly 13% occurring only once. Sequenced here: PBMCs, mostly from graft donor cells, sampled 360 days after TCRalphabeta/CD19-depleted stem cell transplant. Receptors originate from a male patient younger than 18 who had a stem cell transplant for acute myeloid leukemia, so the T cells may come from the graft donor.

The chain joins TRBV6-2 or TRBV6-3 to TRBJ2-5, with 10 bases matching TRBD2. J gave up 12 bases and V 5 bases, and 12 bases lay outside the gene matches. The germline V gene encodes CDR1 MNHEY and CDR2 SVGEGT. This CDR3 contains 14 residues. Here the CDR3 reads CASSPPASGSPKYF. In nucleotides, the CDR3 is TGTGCCAGCAGTCCCCCGGCTAGCGGGAGTCCTAAGTACTTC.

In this sample, this clonotype turned up a few times. The chain is built from TRBV29-1 and TRBJ1-1, with D possibly TRBD1 on 6 matching bases. In germline, CDR1 is SQVTM, CDR2 ANQGSEA. The CDR3 has 16 amino acids. Deletions cut 2 bases from V and 2 bases from J, with 18 bases between. CDR3 loop: CSVEMGQGRVNTEAFF. The CDR3, as DNA: TGCAGCGTTGAAATGGGACAAGGAAGGGTCAACACTGAAGCTTTCTTT.

The rearrangement joins TRBV18 to TRBJ2-7, with D perhaps given as TRBD1 or TRBD2 (6 bases each). Germline assignment: CDR1 KGHSH and CDR2 LQKENI. V lost 10 bases to trimming and J lost 9 bases, with 28 bases between them. The CDR3 spans 15 residues. The chain's CDR3 is CATSPLGGTPTVQYF. The DNA of the CDR3 is TGTGCCACCTCTCCGCTAGGGGGGACGCCTACCGTGCAGTACTTC.

The J gene is TRBJ2-2, the V gene TRBV27; tentative D call: TRBD2 (6 bases). Germline V CDR1 and CDR2: MNHEY, SMNVEV (reference sequence). With 5 bases removed from V and 6 bases from J, the gap between germline ends came to 16 bases. This CDR3 comprises 15 residues. CDR3 coding DNA: TGTGCCAGCAGTCGTTGGGAGGCTCGAGCCGGGGAGCTGTTTTTT. Translation gives CASSRWEARAGELFF.

In this sample, this clonotype turned up many times. The rearrangement links TRBV7-8 to TRBJ2-7; 11 nucleotides match TRBD2. The CDR3 loop spans 16 amino acids. Germline V gives CDR1 SGHVS, CDR2 FQNEAQ. After removal of 2 bases from V and 3 bases from J, the junction contained 6 bases not matched to a gene. The CDR3 reads CASSLLTSGSVYEQYF. In DNA form, the CDR3 reads TGTGCCAGCAGCTTACTCACTAGCGGGAGTGTCTACGAGCAGTACTTC.

The rearrangement links TRBV6-5 to TRBJ2-2; 11 bases map to TRBD2. The CDR3 is 19 residues long. Looked up from germline, CDR1 is MNHEY and CDR2 is SVGAGI. The ends lost 2 bases at V and 3 bases at J; junction bases unmatched: 11. The CDR3 region is CASSYASYPSGRYTGELFF. The DNA of the CDR3 is TGTGCCAGCAGTTACGCTTCTTACCCTAGCGGGAGGTACACCGGGGAGCTGTTTTTT.

The chain employs TRBV25-1 and TRBJ2-5; 7 nucleotides match TRBD2. Trimming cost V 1 base and J 7 bases; bases outside gene matches: 12. Germline V gene data show CDR1 as MGHDK and CDR2 as SYGVNS. This CDR3 is 16 amino acids long. This CDR3 reads CASSEFSGAPGRTQYF. The CDR3 DNA reads as TGTGCCAGCAGTGAATTCAGCGGGGCCCCGGGTAGGACCCAGTACTTC.

The chain uses TRBV4-3 and TRBJ2-1; TRBD2 matches 9 bases. Germline assignment: CDR1 LGHNA and CDR2 YSLEER. V trimming: 0 bases; J trimming: 5 bases; junction bases outside the gene matches: 5. The CDR3 spans 16 residues. The CDR3 is CASSQDSRLADNEQFF. The CDR3, as DNA: TGCGCCAGCAGCCAAGATTCCAGACTAGCGGACAATGAGCAGTTCTTC.

This clonotype has a count of ten or more. The chain employs TRBV7-9 and TRBJ2-2; 8 bases agree with TRBD1. There are 17 residues in the CDR3. CDR1 is SEHNR, CDR2 FQNEAQ, per germline (reference sequence). With V trimmed by 5 bases and J by 6 bases, 14 bases remained unmatched. CDR3 residues: CASSTPTGGRISGELFF. In nucleotides, the CDR3 is TGTGCCAGCAGCACCCCAACAGGGGGTCGTATCTCCGGGGAGCTGTTTTTT.

This clonotype was seen ten or more times. This chain connects TRBV27 to TRBJ2-2, with D hard to call. The germline gives CDR1 MNHEY, CDR2 SMNVEV (reference sequence). V was pared by 3 bases and J by 3 bases, with 8 bases between. This CDR3 has 14 residues. The CDR3 is CASSFLADTGELFF. The CDR3 nucleotides are TGTGCCAGCAGTTTTCTTGCGGACACCGGGGAGCTGTTTTTT.

This clonotype was seen more than once but under ten times. The chain recombines TRBV2 with TRBJ2-7; D possibly matches TRBD1 or TRBD2 (5 bases each). CDR3 size: 13 residues. Germline V gene data show CDR1 as SNHLY and CDR2 as FYNNEI. The ends were cut back, 1 base at V and 8 bases at J, with 12 bases in the middle. The CDR3: CASSEGGPPKQYF. The CDR3 bases are TGTGCCAGCAGTGAAGGGGGACCCCCCAAGCAGTACTTC.

This clonotype appeared a few times. V usage is TRBV7-2 and J usage is TRBJ2-5; D may be TRBD1 (6 bases). Per germline, CDR1 SGHTA and CDR2 FQGNSA. The CDR3 consists of 15 residues. The V gene lost 1 base and the J gene lost 1 base, with 10 bases spanning the gap. CDR3: CASSLVWDIQETQYF. The CDR3 DNA sequence: TGTGCCAGCAGCTTAGTTTGGGACATCCAAGAGACCCAGTACTTC.

The chain is built from TRBV12-3 or TRBV12-4 and TRBJ2-4; D uncertain. The CDR3 has 16 residues. Between the trimmed V and J ends, which lost 2 bases and 0 bases, there was a span of 11 bases. The CDR3 nucleotides are TGTGCCAGCAGTTTACCCGGCCATTTAGCCAAAAACATTCAGTACTTC. Its translation: CASSLPGHLAKNIQYF.

This clonotype was found a few times. V is TRBV6-1 and J is TRBJ2-7, with TRBD1 matching over 7 bases. Germline V CDR1 and CDR2: MNHNS, SASEGT. Germline trimming cut 7 bases from V and 0 bases from J; bases unmatched to any gene: 9. The CDR3 spans 15 residues. The CDR3: CASTPWTGRSYEQYF. The DNA for the CDR3 is TGTGCCAGCACCCCTTGGACAGGCCGCTCCTACGAGCAGTACTTC.

This clonotype was counted only a few times. The gene calls are TRBV5-1 and TRBJ2-3; D may match TRBD1 or TRBD2 (6 bases each). In germline, CDR1 is SGHRS, CDR2 YFSETQ. The V end lost 3 bases, the J end lost 6 bases, and 20 bases lay between the germline ends. CDR3 length: 16 amino acids. The CDR3 region is CASSWPGAGDLDTQYF. DNA of the CDR3: TGCGCCAGCAGCTGGCCGGGAGCAGGGGATTTGGATACGCAGTATTTT.

This chain uses TRBV28 with TRBJ1-5; no clear D gene. V lost 8 bases and J lost 3, with 14 bases in between. CDR3 length: 14 residues. Per the germline V gene, CDR1 is MDHEN and CDR2 is SYDVKM. The CDR3 sequence: CASVYEGPNQPQHF. The CDR3 region has the DNA TGTGCCAGCGTATACGAGGGCCCCAATCAGCCCCAGCATTTT.

The chain couples TRBV20-1 to TRBJ2-2; D perhaps matches TRBD2 (5 bases). CDR1 is DFQATT and CDR2 is SNEGSKA in the germline V gene (reference sequence). Trimming removed 4 bases from V and 2 bases from J, with 14 bases in between. The CDR3 has 15 amino acids. CDR3 DNA: TGCAGTGCTACTAGGACTTCCCTAAACACCGGGGAGCTGTTTTTT. It is translated as CSATRTSLNTGELFF.

This clonotype was detected many times. CDR3 sequence: CASILGIGASYNEQFF. In nucleotides, the CDR3 is TGTGCCAGCATCCTAGGTATAGGGGCCTCCTACAATGAGCAGTTCTTC. The chain joins TRBV28 to TRBJ2-1, with a weak D call TRBD1 (5 bases). CDR3 length equals 16 residues. The germline gives CDR1 MDHEN, CDR2 SYDVKM. V was pared by 7 bases and J by 0 bases, with 16 bases between. The variable domain in full, with the rest retrieved from reference TRBV28 and TRBJ2-1, is DVKVTQSSRYLVKRTGEKVFLECVQDMDHENMFWYRQDPGLGLRLIYFSYDVKMKEKGDIPEGYSVSREKKERFSLILESASTNQTSMYLCASILGIGASYNEQFFGPGTRLTVL.

This clonotype was counted only a few times. This chain connects TRBV28 to TRBJ1-5, with a weak D call TRBD1 (5 bases). CDR3 length: 16 amino acids. CDR1 MDHEN and CDR2 SYDVKM come from the germline V gene. Deletions cut 6 bases from V and 3 bases from J, with 18 bases between. The CDR3 reads CASRNRGGSPNQPQHF. CDR3 coding DNA: TGTGCCAGCAGAAACCGCGGGGGGTCACCCAATCAGCCCCAGCATTTT.

The CDR3 nucleotides are TGCGCCAGCACGGAGCGAACGAACACCGGGGAGCTGTTTTTT. Its protein product is CASTERTNTGELFF. The chain combines TRBV5-1 with TRBJ2-2; D gene uncertain. The V end was cut by 6 bases, the J end by 0 bases, with 9 bases between. Germline loops: CDR1 SGHRS, CDR2 YFSETQ. The CDR3 is made up of 14 amino acids.

This clonotype was detected only a few times. The rearrangement uses TRBV4-2 and TRBJ2-2; D unclear. There are 14 residues in the CDR3. The germline V gene encodes CDR1 LGHNA and CDR2 YNFKEQ. Trimming shortened V by 4 bases and J by 2 bases, and 8 bases separated the two germline ends. DNA of the CDR3: TGTGCCAGCAGCCCGACCTTTAACACCGGGGAGCTGTTTTTT. Encoded protein: CASSPTFNTGELFF.

This clonotype was detected many times. The chain recombines TRBV4-2 with TRBJ2-1; the match to TRBD2 covers 9 bases. There are 17 residues in the CDR3. Per germline, CDR1 LGHNA and CDR2 YNFKEQ. V shed 4 bases and J 4 bases; nucleotides not matched to a gene: 11. The CDR3 bases are TGTGCCAGCAGCCGAGACGATAGCGGGAGAGGGTACAATGAGCAGTTCTTC. Its translation: CASSRDDSGRGYNEQFF.

The gene calls are TRBV4-3 and TRBJ2-7, with a weak D call TRBD2 (5 bases). V lost 1 base and J 2 bases, leaving 24 bases between the germline ends. This CDR3 is 19 amino acids long. Germline V gene sequence: CDR1 LGHNA, CDR2 YSLEER. The CDR3 loop is CASSQVEDGELRNPYEQYF. The DNA for the CDR3 is TGCGCCAGCAGCCAAGTTGAAGACGGGGAGTTGAGGAACCCCTACGAGCAGTACTTC.